This is a list of T cell receptor beta chains from one sample in a study of T cells after yellow fever vaccination. In TCRdb, the 5' RACE reads were re-called with MiXCR into one record per CDR3 protein. The data hold hundreds of thousands of distinct CDR3 sequences, with 8.7% observed a single time. Sequencing used PBMCs, obtained on the day of the first yellow fever vaccination. These receptor sequences come from a man aged 18 to 35 who received the YFV17D yellow fever vaccine. CDR3s include the opening cysteine and the closing phenylalanine or tryptophan. D genes are given only for firm matches. A row's size may be missing; if present it is once, few, many or a size class.

V: TRBV5-4
length: 15
D: -
J: TRBJ2-7
size: few
CDR3: CASSLPGTPKGEQYF
DNA: TGTGCCAGCAGCTTACCCGGGACCCCCAAAGGCGAGCAGTACTTC

V: TRBV12-3/TRBV12-4
length: 15
D: -
J: TRBJ2-1
size: few
CDR3: CASSPLGGFNDEQFF
DNA: TGTGCCAGCAGTCCGCTAGGAGGGTTTAACGATGAGCAGTTCTTC

V: TRBV7-6
length: 15
D: -
J: TRBJ2-7
size: few
CDR3: CASSPPGQGSNEQYF
DNA: TGTGCCAGCAGCCCCCCGGGACAAGGGAGTAACGAGCAGTACTTC

V: TRBV9
length: 14
D: -
J: TRBJ1-1
size: many
CDR3: CASSVVGQNTEAFF
DNA: TGTGCCAGCAGCGTAGTCGGGCAAAACACTGAAGCTTTCTTT

V: TRBV12-3/TRBV12-4
length: 13
D: -
J: TRBJ1-1
size: many
CDR3: CASSFGSHTEAFF
DNA: TGTGCCAGCAGTTTCGGGTCCCACACTGAAGCTTTCTTT

V: TRBV12-3/TRBV12-4
length: 13
D: -
J: TRBJ1-4
size: -
CDR3: CASMWQGREKLFF
DNA: TGTGCCAGCATGTGGCAGGGGAGGGAAAAACTGTTTTTT

V: TRBV29-1
length: 14
D: -
J: TRBJ1-1
size: few
CDR3: CSVSFGLVGTEAFF
DNA: TGCAGCGTCTCTTTTGGGCTTGTTGGCACTGAAGCTTTCTTT

V: TRBV20-1
length: 12
D: -
J: TRBJ2-1
size: -
CDR3: CSTRGSYNEQFF
DNA: TGCAGTACCAGGGGTTCCTACAATGAGCAGTTCTTC

V: TRBV7-3
length: 15
D: -
J: TRBJ1-4
size: -
CDR3: CASSLTGGSNEKLFF
DNA: TGTGCCAGCAGCTTAACGGGGGGCTCGAATGAAAAACTGTTTTTT

V: TRBV7-9
length: 16
D: -
J: TRBJ1-5
size: -
CDR3: CASSLGTEIFNQPQHF
DNA: TGTGCCAGCAGCTTAGGCACAGAGATTTTCAATCAGCCCCAGCATTTT

V: TRBV12-3/TRBV12-4
length: 16
D: -
J: TRBJ2-1
size: many
CDR3: CASSPRLGSSYNEQFF
DNA: TGTGCCAGCAGTCCACGACTAGGGAGCTCCTACAATGAGCAGTTCTTC

V: TRBV5-6
length: 14
D: -
J: TRBJ1-1
size: few
CDR3: CASSLALRATEAFF
DNA: TGTGCCAGCAGCTTGGCGCTCAGGGCCACTGAAGCTTTCTTT

V: TRBV5-1
length: 16
D: -
J: TRBJ2-6
size: -
CDR3: CASSLVPGLGANVLTF
DNA: TGCGCCAGCAGCTTGGTCCCAGGGCTTGGGGCCAACGTCCTGACTTTC

V: TRBV7-6
length: 11
D: -
J: TRBJ2-2
size: many
CDR3: CASSLPGELFF
DNA: TGTGCCAGCAGCCTGCCCGGGGAGCTGTTTTTT

V: TRBV19
length: 15
D: -
J: TRBJ1-2
size: -
CDR3: CASKREPGFALGYTF
DNA: TGTGCCAGTAAGCGGGAGCCAGGGTTCGCTCTCGGCTACACCTTC

V: TRBV7-2
length: 16
D: -
J: TRBJ1-4
size: few
CDR3: CASSLDRGGYNEKLFF
DNA: TGTGCCAGCAGCTTAGATAGAGGGGGGTATAATGAAAAACTGTTTTTT

V: TRBV12-3/TRBV12-4
length: 15
D: TRBD1
J: TRBJ1-5
size: many
CDR3: CASTIGTVINQPQHF
DNA: TGTGCCAGCACCATTGGGACAGTCATCAATCAGCCCCAGCATTTT

V: TRBV4-2
length: 12
D: -
J: TRBJ2-3
size: few
CDR3: CASSQEGGTQYF
DNA: TGTGCCAGCAGCCAAGAAGGGGGGACGCAGTATTTT

V: TRBV4-2
length: 14
D: -
J: TRBJ2-2
size: few
CDR3: CASSHAADTGELFF
DNA: TGTGCCAGCAGCCATGCCGCGGACACCGGGGAGCTGTTTTTT

V: TRBV7-2
length: 15
D: TRBD1
J: TRBJ2-1
size: many
CDR3: CASSEGQGDFNEQFF
DNA: TGTGCCAGCAGCGAGGGACAGGGCGATTTCAATGAGCAGTTCTTC

V: TRBV28
length: 15
D: TRBD1
J: TRBJ1-2
size: few
CDR3: CASSSQGAGDYGYTF
DNA: TGTGCCAGCAGCTCCCAGGGGGCAGGGGACTATGGCTACACCTTC

V: TRBV29-1
length: 13
D: -
J: TRBJ1-1
size: few
CDR3: CSVEEVPGTEAFF
DNA: TGCAGCGTTGAAGAGGTCCCAGGCACTGAAGCTTTCTTT

V: TRBV7-2
length: 17
D: -
J: TRBJ1-2
size: -
CDR3: CASSFRPPGRALYGYTF
DNA: TGTGCCAGCAGCTTTCGCCCCCCGGGCAGGGCCCTCTATGGCTACACCTTC

V: TRBV29-1
length: 13
D: TRBD1
J: TRBJ1-6
size: many
CDR3: CSVRTGANSPLHF
DNA: TGCAGCGTTAGGACAGGGGCAAATTCACCCCTCCACTTT

V: TRBV27
length: 15
D: -
J: TRBJ2-5
size: many
CDR3: CASRPLAGGGLTQYF
DNA: TGTGCCAGCAGGCCCCTGGCAGGGGGAGGTTTGACCCAGTACTTC

V: TRBV2
length: 18
D: TRBD1
J: TRBJ1-5
size: once
CDR3: CASRPNPGGGQGNQPQHF
DNA: TGTGCCAGCAGACCAAACCCAGGGGGCGGGCAAGGCAATCAGCCCCAGCATTTT

V: TRBV20-1
length: 16
D: TRBD2
J: TRBJ2-5
size: -
CDR3: CSARGTSGGAWETQYF
DNA: TGCAGTGCCCGTGGGACTAGCGGGGGGGCCTGGGAGACCCAGTACTTC

V: TRBV5-1
length: 14
D: TRBD1
J: TRBJ2-3
size: -
CDR3: CASSEARGRDTQYF
DNA: TGCGCCAGCAGCGAGGCCAGGGGGCGCGATACGCAGTATTTT

V: TRBV6-4
length: 16
D: -
J: TRBJ2-3
size: -
CDR3: CASSDNAGLGGDTQYF
DNA: TGTGCCAGCAGTGACAACGCAGGTCTTGGGGGAGATACGCAGTATTTT

V: TRBV4-1
length: 14
D: -
J: TRBJ2-7
size: few
CDR3: CASSRIQGGNEQYF
DNA: TGCGCCAGCAGCCGTATACAGGGCGGGAACGAGCAGTACTTC

V: TRBV6-5
length: 16
D: -
J: TRBJ2-3
size: -
CDR3: CASSYSSAGNTDTQYF
DNA: TGTGCCAGCAGTTACTCGAGTGCTGGTAACACAGATACGCAGTATTTT

V: TRBV5-5
length: 15
D: -
J: TRBJ2-1
size: many
CDR3: CASSRQASSYNEQFF
DNA: TGTGCCAGCAGCAGGCAGGCAAGCTCCTACAATGAGCAGTTCTTC

V: TRBV25-1
length: 15
D: TRBD1
J: TRBJ2-1
size: -
CDR3: CASSGWTGGEIEQFF
DNA: TGTGCCAGCAGTGGATGGACAGGGGGCGAAATTGAGCAGTTCTTC

V: TRBV14
length: 14
D: -
J: TRBJ2-5
size: -
CDR3: CASSRGIHQETQYF
DNA: TGTGCCAGCAGCCGAGGAATCCACCAAGAGACCCAGTACTTC

V: TRBV12-3/TRBV12-4
length: 16
D: TRBD1
J: TRBJ2-3
size: -
CDR3: CASNRPGTGRADTQYF
DNA: TGTGCCAGCAATCGGCCCGGGACAGGGCGCGCAGATACGCAGTATTTT

V: TRBV6-5
length: 15
D: TRBD1
J: TRBJ2-1
size: -
CDR3: CASSYIGQGPNEQFF
DNA: TGTGCCAGCAGTTACATTGGACAGGGGCCCAATGAGCAGTTCTTC

V: TRBV6-2/TRBV6-3
length: 12
D: -
J: TRBJ2-1
size: -
CDR3: CASSEFYNEQFF
DNA: TGTGCCAGCAGCGAATTCTACAATGAGCAGTTCTTC

V: TRBV4-1
length: 18
D: TRBD1
J: TRBJ2-2
size: -
CDR3: CASSQDKPGQGRAGELFF
DNA: TGCGCCAGCAGCCAAGACAAACCGGGACAGGGTCGAGCCGGGGAGCTGTTTTTT

V: TRBV6-5
length: 15
D: TRBD1
J: TRBJ2-1
size: many
CDR3: CASSYSDRGYNEQFF
DNA: TGTGCCAGCAGTTACTCGGACAGGGGGTACAATGAGCAGTTCTTC

V: TRBV28
length: 16
D: -
J: TRBJ2-4
size: few
CDR3: CASSLIGVLAKNIQYF
DNA: TGTGCCAGCAGTCTCATAGGGGTACTAGCCAAAAACATTCAGTACTTC

V: TRBV10-2
length: 13
D: TRBD2
J: TRBJ2-5
size: few
CDR3: CASSAGLIETQYF
DNA: TGCGCCAGCAGTGCGGGACTAATAGAGACCCAGTACTTC

V: TRBV6-1
length: 15
D: TRBD1
J: TRBJ2-5
size: few
CDR3: CASRRTGGSGETQYF
DNA: TGTGCCAGCAGAAGGACAGGGGGGAGTGGAGAGACCCAGTACTTC

V: TRBV4-3
length: 14
D: TRBD1
J: TRBJ1-5
size: -
CDR3: CASSSDRASQPQHF
DNA: TGCGCCAGCAGCTCGGACAGGGCGAGTCAGCCCCAGCATTTT

V: TRBV12-5
length: 12
D: TRBD2
J: TRBJ2-1
size: -
CDR3: CASGLDQTSPFF
DNA: TGTGCTAGTGGTTTGGACCAGACTAGCCCGTTCTTC

V: TRBV5-1
length: 16
D: TRBD2
J: TRBJ2-1
size: many
CDR3: CASSATTSGVPNEQFF
DNA: TGCGCCAGCAGCGCCACCACTAGCGGGGTGCCTAATGAGCAGTTCTTC

V: TRBV4-3
length: 15
D: -
J: TRBJ1-1
size: few
CDR3: CASSPTGTGNTEAFF
DNA: TGCGCCAGCAGCCCCACCGGGACGGGGAACACTGAAGCTTTCTTT

V: TRBV7-6
length: 15
D: TRBD1
J: TRBJ2-7
size: few
CDR3: CASSLTGGYPYEQYF
DNA: TGTGCCAGCAGCCTGACAGGGGGCTACCCCTACGAGCAGTACTTC

V: TRBV23-1
length: 16
D: -
J: TRBJ1-1
size: few
CDR3: CASRSGTPLRGTEAFF
DNA: TGCGCCAGCAGATCCGGGACCCCGCTTAGGGGCACTGAAGCTTTCTTT

V: TRBV4-3
length: 15
D: -
J: TRBJ1-2
size: few
CDR3: CASSQDTPGNYGYTF
DNA: TGCGCCAGCAGCCAAGATACCCCAGGGAACTATGGCTACACCTTC

V: TRBV19
length: 16
D: -
J: TRBJ1-2
size: -
CDR3: CASSMYGRGQDYGYTF
DNA: TGTGCCAGTAGTATGTATGGCAGGGGACAAGACTATGGCTACACCTTC

V: TRBV6-2/TRBV6-3
length: 16
D: TRBD2
J: TRBJ2-3
size: many
CDR3: CASSLGLAVPTDTQYF
DNA: TGTGCCAGCAGTCTCGGACTAGCGGTTCCCACAGATACGCAGTATTTT

V: TRBV11-2
length: 18
D: TRBD2
J: TRBJ2-2
size: -
CDR3: CASSQTSGGVPNTGELFF
DNA: TGTGCCAGCAGCCAGACTAGCGGGGGGGTACCGAACACCGGGGAGCTGTTTTTT

V: TRBV5-1
length: 16
D: -
J: TRBJ2-2
size: -
CDR3: CASSLAQISNTGELFF
DNA: TGCGCCAGCAGCTTGGCCCAGATTTCGAACACCGGGGAGCTGTTTTTT

V: TRBV7-6
length: 14
D: -
J: TRBJ1-6
size: -
CDR3: CASREEPLNSPLHF
DNA: TGTGCCAGCAGGGAGGAGCCTCTGAATTCACCCCTCCACTTT

V: TRBV7-2
length: 13
D: -
J: TRBJ1-2
size: -
CDR3: CASSSDTYYGYTF
DNA: TGTGCCAGCAGCTCCGACACTTACTATGGCTACACCTTC